The rows below give T cell receptor beta chains drawn from one sample of a study of T-cell memory formation after mild COVID-19. TCRdb analysed the 5' RACE reads with MiXCR anew, one entry per CDR3 protein. The sample consists of 200,000 or so distinct CDR3 sequences, roughly 17% of them appearing once. Sequencing input: PBMCs or a T cell subset sorted from them (not recorded which). These receptors all come from an adult woman who had mild COVID-19 (a few samples of this study predate the infection). Cell type and time point are not known. The CDR3 runs from the conserved cysteine through the conserved F or W.

TRBV7-3	TRBJ2-2	CASRRENGELFF
TRBV20-1	TRBJ2-7	CSASTARNEQYF
TRBV7-2	TRBJ2-7	CASRTTSGRADEQYF
TRBV11-3	TRBJ1-1	CASSLDGRGGNTEAFF
TRBV20-1	TRBJ2-1	CSARWRTSGDEQFF
TRBV12-3/TRBV12-4	TRBJ2-3	CASSGTSRDTQYF
TRBV3-1	TRBJ2-5	CASSQVGSGGRQETQYF
TRBV27	TRBJ2-1	CASSSGTSGSMNEQFF
TRBV20-1	TRBJ2-2	CSAPGQGSWELFF
TRBV20-1	TRBJ2-3	CSAISRPIEDTQYF
TRBV9	TRBJ1-1	CASSVGPGRNTEAFF
TRBV24-1	TRBJ1-2	CATSDPPDTYGYTF
TRBV6-2/TRBV6-3	TRBJ1-5	CATKGALHQPQHF
TRBV3-1	TRBJ2-7	CASSHPQMAHYEQYF
TRBV12-3/TRBV12-4	TRBJ1-2	CASREQGLDGYTF
TRBV5-5	TRBJ2-7	CASSLSWEHGVIFYEQYF
TRBV3-1	TRBJ2-7	CASSRLTPASSGYEQYF
TRBV5-1	TRBJ2-1	CASSPLVQGVDEQFF